The rows below give T cell receptor beta chains drawn from one sample of a study of neurological immune-mediated disorders. TCRdb re-called the 5' RACE reads through MiXCR, storing one row per CDR3 protein. The sample records roughly 20,000 distinct CDR3 sequences, 14% being singletons. What was sequenced was CD4+ T cells from blood. The receptors originated from a woman aged 55-69 years with HTLV-1-associated myelopathy (HAM/TSP). The CDR3 runs from the conserved cysteine through the conserved F or W. A D gene is named only where the DNA matches it firmly. Not every row has a clone size; where given, it reads once, few, many or a size class.

clone_size j_call v_call d_call cdr3_nt cdr3_aa
. TRBJ2-1 TRBV5-1 . TGCGCCAGCAGCTTGGTAGCCTCCTACAATGAGCAGTTCTTC CASSLVASYNEQFF
. TRBJ1-2 TRBV7-2 . . CASSFYICSATIQGYGYTF
medium-sized TRBJ1-3 TRBV9 . TGTGCCAGCAGCCCAAACCCCTCTACTGGCTCTGGAAACACCATATATTTT CASSPNPSTGSGNTIYF
many TRBJ1-5 TRBV7-9 TRBD1 TGTGCCAGCCCCGAGGGGGCGAGAGAACAGCCCCAGCATTTT CASPEGAREQPQHF
many TRBJ1-2 TRBV7-2 . TGTGCCAGCAGCTCCTCAACCCTCTCTTGGGGCTACACCTTC CASSSSTLSWGYTF
many TRBJ2-1 TRBV3-1 TRBD2 TGTGCCAGCAGCCAAGAGAGGCGGGGGATTTACAATGAGCAGTTCTTC CASSQERRGIYNEQFF
. TRBJ2-1 TRBV20-1 . TGCAGTGCTAGAGATCAAGCTACTGAGCAGTTCTTC CSARDQATEQFF
many TRBJ1-1 TRBV7-9 . TGTGCCAGCAGCTGGGTAGAAGGGGTCGGGACTGAAGCTTTCTTT CASSWVEGVGTEAFF
many TRBJ2-5 TRBV20-1 TRBD2 TGCAGTGCCAGACGTCTAGCGGGAGGCCGGGAGACCCAGTACTTC CSARRLAGGRETQYF
many TRBJ1-5 TRBV6-5 . TGTGCCAGCAGGCCTTACAGGGTTAATCAGCCCCAGCATTTT CASRPYRVNQPQHF
medium-sized TRBJ2-2 TRBV20-1 . TGCAGTGCCACCGGGGCCCCAGGGGTCCAGTCCGGGGAGCTGTTTTTT CSATGAPGVQSGELFF
many TRBJ2-7 TRBV20-1 TRBD1 TGCAGTGCTAATTCCCGGGACAGAAAGTACTTC CSANSRDRKYF
many TRBJ1-2 TRBV6-5 . TGTGCCAGCAGCCTTTCTGGGCCTGCGCGGGGAGGCTACACCTTC CASSLSGPARGGYTF
many TRBJ2-1 TRBV5-1 TRBD1 TGCGCCAGCAGCTTGGGTCAGGGGGCTGAGCAGTTCTTC CASSLGQGAEQFF
many TRBJ2-2 TRBV10-1 . TGCGCCAGCAGTGAGTCCGGTGCCCTCCCCGGGGAGCTGTTTTTT CASSESGALPGELFF
few TRBJ1-5 TRBV20-1 . TGCAGTGCTAGCGCCCCGGGACACTCCAATCAGCCCCAGCATTTT CSASAPGHSNQPQHF
many TRBJ1-2 TRBV27 TRBD1 TGTGCCAGCAGTTCGTGGACAGGGGAACGCTACACCTTC CASSSWTGERYTF
many TRBJ1-1 TRBV7-2 . TGTGCCAGCAGCGCCGTTAGGAACACTGAAGCTTTCTTT CASSAVRNTEAFF
many TRBJ1-6 TRBV27 . TGTGCCAGCAGTCGCAGGGAGAATAATTCACCCCTCCACTTT CASSRRENNSPLHF
many TRBJ2-1 TRBV19 TRBD1 TGTGCCAGTAGTATCGGGACAGAATCCTACAATGAGCAGTTCTTC CASSIGTESYNEQFF
many TRBJ1-2 TRBV20-1 . TGCAGTGCTCCCCGCGGAGGGGGGAACTATGGCTACACCTTC CSAPRGGGNYGYTF
many TRBJ1-6 TRBV14 TRBD1 TGTGCCAGCAGCCCAGTACAGGGGTCAGGGTCACCCCTCCACTTT CASSPVQGSGSPLHF
many TRBJ2-1 TRBV7-6 TRBD2 TGTGCCAGCAGCTTAACATCGCCGGGACTAGCGGTCCTAAACAATGAGCAGTTCTTC CASSLTSPGLAVLNNEQFF
. TRBJ2-6 TRBV27 . TGTGCCAGCAGTTTTGTGGGGTATGGGGCCAACGTCCTGACTTTC CASSFVGYGANVLTF
many TRBJ1-4 TRBV5-1 TRBD1 TGCGCCAGCAGCTTGGACCCGGGACAGGGGACTGAAAAACTGTTTTTT CASSLDPGQGTEKLFF
large TRBJ2-5 TRBV5-1 TRBD2 TGCGCCAGCAACTCCCGGACTAGCGGGAGGGCCGAGACCCAGTACTTC CASNSRTSGRAETQYF
. TRBJ2-1 TRBV6-1 TRBD1 TGTGCCAGCGGAAGAGGACAGGGCTATGAGCAGTTCTTC CASGRGQGYEQFF
many TRBJ1-6 TRBV5-6 . TGTGCCAGCAGCTTGGTAGGGGCGCTTCGGGGTAATTCACCCCTCCACTTT CASSLVGALRGNSPLHF
. TRBJ2-5 TRBV18 . TGTGCCAGCTCACCAGGCCAAGAGACCCAGTACTTC CASSPGQETQYF
. TRBJ1-2 TRBV20-1 . TGCAGTGCTAGAGGTCGTCCGGTTAACTATGGCTACACCTTC CSARGRPVNYGYTF
many TRBJ2-1 TRBV5-6 TRBD2 TGTGCCAGCAGTCAAAGCGGGGGGGCGGATGAGCAGTTCTTC CASSQSGGADEQFF
many TRBJ2-2 TRBV20-1 . TGCAGTGCTAGAGCAGGGGCTGGCACCGGGGAGCTGTTTTTT CSARAGAGTGELFF
many TRBJ2-4 TRBV3-1 TRBD1 TGTGCCAGCAGCCCGCGGACAGGCCTATTAGTTCAGTACTTC CASSPRTGLLVQYF
few TRBJ1-1 TRBV28 . TGTGCCAGCAGTTTAGAACAGGCGGTGAACACTGAAGCTTTCTTT CASSLEQAVNTEAFF
. TRBJ1-1 TRBV5-1 . . CASSFYICSARDLGNTEAFF
many TRBJ1-4 TRBV29-1 . TGCAGCGTTGAAGGGCCTGCTAATGAAAAACTGTTTTTT CSVEGPANEKLFF
many TRBJ2-3 TRBV20-1 TRBD2 TGCAGTGCTCCGACTAGCGGGGACTCATCAAGGGATACGCAGTATTTT CSAPTSGDSSRDTQYF
many TRBJ1-5 TRBV20-1 . TGCAGTGCTGAGGGTGACAGAAGTCAGCCCCAGCATTTT CSAEGDRSQPQHF
many TRBJ1-2 TRBV5-1 . TGCGCCAGCAGCGTCGGGGGCTATGGCTACACCTTC CASSVGGYGYTF
many TRBJ2-7 TRBV11-2 TRBD1 TGTGCCAGCACCCCCCGCGGGACAGGGTCCCACGAGCAGTACTTC CASTPRGTGSHEQYF
medium-sized TRBJ1-2 TRBV12-3/TRBV12-4 TRBD1 TGTGCCAGCAGTTTTGGACAGGGGGTCGCTGGCTACACCTTC CASSFGQGVAGYTF
many TRBJ1-1 TRBV6-6 . TGTGCCAGCAGAACAAGCTCAATGCGGCATCTGAACACTGAAGCTTTCTTT CASRTSSMRHLNTEAFF
. TRBJ1-1 TRBV20-1 . TGCAGTGCTAGGCAGTGGGCGTTTAATGAAGCTTTCTTT CSARQWAFNEAFF
many TRBJ1-5 TRBV6-1 . TGTGCCGTTCAGGGACGGGGGGTCTTGGATAGCAATCAGCCCCAGCATTTT CAVQGRGVLDSNQPQHF
many TRBJ1-3 TRBV12-3/TRBV12-4 . TGTGCCAGCAGTTTCGTTGGGGGCACCATATATTTT CASSFVGGTIYF
medium-sized TRBJ1-2 TRBV6-5 TRBD1 TGTGCCAGCAGTTCTACAGGGGACTATGGCTACACCTTC CASSSTGDYGYTF
many TRBJ1-3 TRBV20-1 . TGCAGTGCTAGTCCTGGGGCGTTTGGAAACACCATATATTTT CSASPGAFGNTIYF
many TRBJ2-7 TRBV12-3/TRBV12-4 . TGTGCCAGCAGGAATACCGGGACATCAGAGCAGTACTTC CASRNTGTSEQYF
many TRBJ1-5 TRBV28 . TGTGCCAGCAGCTCGGAACGCAATCAGCCCCAGCATTTT CASSSERNQPQHF
many TRBJ1-5 TRBV20-1 . TGCAGTGCTATTGAATCACGGGTCGGTCATAGCAATCAGCCCCAGCATTTT CSAIESRVGHSNQPQHF
medium-sized TRBJ2-1 TRBV7-2 TRBD2 TGTGCCAGCAGCCCAATTACCGGGACTAGCGGGGGGGCGGACAATGAGCAGTTCTTC CASSPITGTSGGADNEQFF
many TRBJ1-6 TRBV12-3/TRBV12-4 . TGTGCCAGCAGTTTAAAAACTTCACCCCTCCACTTT CASSLKTSPLHF
many TRBJ1-5 TRBV4-1 . TGCGCCAGCAGCCAAGAACCGCCCGGGACCCTCCTAATCAGGTCCCAGCATTTT CASSQEPPGTLLIRSQHF
many TRBJ2-3 TRBV4-3 TRBD1 TGCGCCAGCAGCCAAGAGTCGACAGGGGGCGGCGGGAAGTATTTT CASSQESTGGGGKYF